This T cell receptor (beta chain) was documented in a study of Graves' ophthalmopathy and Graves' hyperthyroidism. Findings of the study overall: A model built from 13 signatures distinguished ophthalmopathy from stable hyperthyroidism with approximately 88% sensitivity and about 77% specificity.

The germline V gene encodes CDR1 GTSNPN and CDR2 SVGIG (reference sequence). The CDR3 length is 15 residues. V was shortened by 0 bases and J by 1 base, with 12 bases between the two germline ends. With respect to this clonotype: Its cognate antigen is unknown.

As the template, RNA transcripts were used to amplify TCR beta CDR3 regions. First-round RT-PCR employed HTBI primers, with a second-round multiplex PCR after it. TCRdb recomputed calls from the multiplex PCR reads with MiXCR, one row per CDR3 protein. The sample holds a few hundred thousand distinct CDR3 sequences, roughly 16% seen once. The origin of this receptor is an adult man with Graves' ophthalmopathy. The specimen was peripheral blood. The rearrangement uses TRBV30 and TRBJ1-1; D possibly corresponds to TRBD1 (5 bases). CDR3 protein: CAWSVQRGRNTEAFF. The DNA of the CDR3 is TGTGCCTGGAGTGTACAGAGGGGAAGGAACACTGAAGCTTTCTTT.